A selection of T cell receptor beta chains follows, all from one sample in a study of cytomegalovirus exposure and HLA in healthy donors. TCRdb's table, derived via immunoSEQ multiplex PCR, lists solely in-frame clones and lacks some. The sample lists about 220,000 clones, around 80% occurring once. The sequenced sample was PBMCs. The source of these receptors is a man between 18 and 29 years old in good health and CMV-seronegative. Both conserved end residues are part of each CDR3. A D gene is named only where the DNA matches it firmly. Clone size appears in some rows only: once, few, many, or a class for an expanded clone.

clone size: NA
V gene: TRBV27
CDR3 length: 15
D gene: NA
J gene: TRBJ1-1
CDR3 DNA: TGTGCCAGCAGTTTATCAGCGGGGGGCTGGACTGAAGCTTTCTTT
CDR3 protein: CASSLSAGGWTEAFF

clone size: NA
V gene: TRBV9
CDR3 length: 15
D gene: TRBD2
J gene: TRBJ2-1
CDR3 DNA: TGTGCCAGCAGCGGAACTAGCGGGAGGGCCCATGAGCAGTTCTTC
CDR3 protein: CASSGTSGRAHEQFF

clone size: NA
V gene: TRBV19
CDR3 length: 13
D gene: NA
J gene: TRBJ2-7
CDR3 DNA: TGTGCCAGTAGTATACCAGGGTTGGGCGAGCAGTACTTC
CDR3 protein: CASSIPGLGEQYF

clone size: once
V gene: TRBV28
CDR3 length: 16
D gene: TRBD1
J gene: TRBJ1-2
CDR3 DNA: TGTGCCAGCAGTTTACCCTGGGACAGGGAGGCGTATGGCTACACCTTC
CDR3 protein: CASSLPWDREAYGYTF

clone size: NA
V gene: TRBV5-1
CDR3 length: 14
D gene: NA
J gene: TRBJ1-2
CDR3 DNA: TGCGCCAGCAGCTTGGATGGGGCGCTGGGTGGCTACACCTTC
CDR3 protein: CASSLDGALGGYTF

clone size: once
V gene: TRBV6-1
CDR3 length: 15
D gene: TRBD1
J gene: TRBJ1-5
CDR3 DNA: TGTGCCAGCAGTGGGGGACAGTATAGCAATCAGCCCCAGCATTTT
CDR3 protein: CASSGGQYSNQPQHF

clone size: NA
V gene: TRBV9
CDR3 length: 14
D gene: NA
J gene: TRBJ2-2
CDR3 DNA: TGTGCCAGCAGCGTAGTGTTAAACACCGGGGAGCTGTTTTTT
CDR3 protein: CASSVVLNTGELFF

clone size: NA
V gene: TRBV30
CDR3 length: 13
D gene: TRBD1
J gene: TRBJ1-5
CDR3 DNA: TGTGCCTGGAGTACAGGGGACAGTCAGCCCCAGCATTTT
CDR3 protein: CAWSTGDSQPQHF

clone size: few
V gene: TRBV7-9
CDR3 length: 12
D gene: NA
J gene: TRBJ1-1
CDR3 DNA: TGTTCCAGCACCCTGGAGAATACTGAAGCTTTCTTT
CDR3 protein: CSSTLENTEAFF

clone size: NA
V gene: TRBV7-9
CDR3 length: 15
D gene: TRBD2
J gene: TRBJ2-1
CDR3 DNA: TGTGCCAGCAGCCTTAGCGGGGGCTCCTACAATGAGCAGTTCTTC
CDR3 protein: CASSLSGGSYNEQFF

clone size: NA
V gene: TRBV9
CDR3 length: 14
D gene: NA
J gene: TRBJ2-1
CDR3 DNA: TGTGCCAGCAGCGTAGTCACAGACCTAAATGAGCAGTTCTTC
CDR3 protein: CASSVVTDLNEQFF